The clone carrying this TCR beta chain has a handful of counts. The antigen remains undetermined. The length of the CDR3 is 16 residues. The germline gives CDR1 LGHNT, CDR2 FRNRAP. V lost 7 bases and J 0 bases, leaving 15 bases between the germline ends. Although they were nominally healthy when sampled, donors likely had unrecorded immune exposures. The source of the sample is a study of cytomegalovirus exposure and HLA in healthy donors. Study in general: Samples from HLA-typed donors yielded around 79 million unique TCRs in an early data release.

The PCR employed 60 Vbeta primers together with 13 Jbeta primers. The table came from immunoSEQ multiplex PCR; TCRdb's copy has only in-frame clones and leaves some out. The sample has over 100,000 clones, more than 70% seen once. General observations from the study: The study recorded 150 to 200 TCR beta chains that were cytomegalovirus-associated.

The specimen was PBMCs. The rearrangement joins TRBV12-5 to TRBJ2-2, with D maybe TRBD2 (6 bases). This receptor was obtained from a male donor in good health and CMV-seropositive. The CDR3 nucleotides read TGTGCTAGTGTGGCTAGCGCGTTCGCGAACACCGGGGAGCTGTTTTTT. Its protein product is CASVASAFANTGELFF.